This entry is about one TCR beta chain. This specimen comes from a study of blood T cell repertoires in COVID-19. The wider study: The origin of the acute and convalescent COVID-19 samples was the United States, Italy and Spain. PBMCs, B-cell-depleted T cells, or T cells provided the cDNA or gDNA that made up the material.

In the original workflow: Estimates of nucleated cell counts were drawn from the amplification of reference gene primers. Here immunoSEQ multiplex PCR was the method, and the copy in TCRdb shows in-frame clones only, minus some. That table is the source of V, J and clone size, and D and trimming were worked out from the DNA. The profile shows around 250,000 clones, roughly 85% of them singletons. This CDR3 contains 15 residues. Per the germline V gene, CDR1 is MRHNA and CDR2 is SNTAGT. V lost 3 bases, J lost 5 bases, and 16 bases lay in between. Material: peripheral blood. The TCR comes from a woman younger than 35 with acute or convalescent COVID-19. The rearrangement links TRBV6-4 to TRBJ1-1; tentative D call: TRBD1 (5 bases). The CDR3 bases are TGTGCCAGCAGTGAGGGGCTCGGGGGGGAGACTGAAGCTTTCTTT. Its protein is CASSEGLGGETEAFF.